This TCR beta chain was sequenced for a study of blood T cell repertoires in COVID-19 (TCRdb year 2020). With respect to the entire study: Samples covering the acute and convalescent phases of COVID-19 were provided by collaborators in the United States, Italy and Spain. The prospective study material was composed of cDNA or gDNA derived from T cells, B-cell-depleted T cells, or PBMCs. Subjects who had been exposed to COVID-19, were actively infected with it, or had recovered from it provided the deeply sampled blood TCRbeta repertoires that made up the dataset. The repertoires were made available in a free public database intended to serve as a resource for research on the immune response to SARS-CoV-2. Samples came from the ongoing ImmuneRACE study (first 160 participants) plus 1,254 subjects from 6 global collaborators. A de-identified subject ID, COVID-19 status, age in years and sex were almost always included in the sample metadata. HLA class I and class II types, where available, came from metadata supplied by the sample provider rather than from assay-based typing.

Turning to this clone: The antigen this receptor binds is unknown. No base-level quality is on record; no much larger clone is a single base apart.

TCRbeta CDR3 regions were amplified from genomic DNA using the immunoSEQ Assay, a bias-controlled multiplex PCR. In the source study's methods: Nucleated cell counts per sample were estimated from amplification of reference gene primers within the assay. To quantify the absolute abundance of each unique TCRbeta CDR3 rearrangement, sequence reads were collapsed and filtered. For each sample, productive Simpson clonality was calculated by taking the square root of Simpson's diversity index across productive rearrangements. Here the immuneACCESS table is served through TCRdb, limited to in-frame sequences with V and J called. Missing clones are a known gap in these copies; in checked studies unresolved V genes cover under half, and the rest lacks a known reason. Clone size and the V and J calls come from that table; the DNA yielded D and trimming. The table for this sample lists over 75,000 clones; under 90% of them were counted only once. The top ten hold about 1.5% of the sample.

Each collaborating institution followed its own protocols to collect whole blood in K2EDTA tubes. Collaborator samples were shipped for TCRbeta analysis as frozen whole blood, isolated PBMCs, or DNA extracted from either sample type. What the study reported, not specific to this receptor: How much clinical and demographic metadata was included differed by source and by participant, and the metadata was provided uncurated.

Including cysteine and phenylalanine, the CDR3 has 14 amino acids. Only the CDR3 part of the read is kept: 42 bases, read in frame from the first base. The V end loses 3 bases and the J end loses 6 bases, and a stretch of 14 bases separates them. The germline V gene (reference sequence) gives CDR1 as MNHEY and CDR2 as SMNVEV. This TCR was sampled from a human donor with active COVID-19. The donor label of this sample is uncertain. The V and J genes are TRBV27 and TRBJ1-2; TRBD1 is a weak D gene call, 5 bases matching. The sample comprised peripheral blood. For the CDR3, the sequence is CASSFQGGSNGYTF. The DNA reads TGTGCCAGCAGTTTCCAGGGTGGATCGAATGGCTACACCTTC.